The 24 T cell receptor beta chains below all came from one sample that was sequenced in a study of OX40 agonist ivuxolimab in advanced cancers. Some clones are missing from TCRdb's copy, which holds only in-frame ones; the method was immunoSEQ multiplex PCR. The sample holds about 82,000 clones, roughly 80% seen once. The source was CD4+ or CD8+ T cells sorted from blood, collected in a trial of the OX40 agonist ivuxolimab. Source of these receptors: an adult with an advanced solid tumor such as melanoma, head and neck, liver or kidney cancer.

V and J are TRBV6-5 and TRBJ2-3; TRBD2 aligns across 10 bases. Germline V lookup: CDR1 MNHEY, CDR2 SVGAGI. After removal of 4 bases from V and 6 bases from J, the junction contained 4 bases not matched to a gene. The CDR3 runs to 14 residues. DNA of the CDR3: TGTGCCAGCAGTTTGGGACTAGCGTCGGATACGCAGTATTTT. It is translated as CASSLGLASDTQYF.

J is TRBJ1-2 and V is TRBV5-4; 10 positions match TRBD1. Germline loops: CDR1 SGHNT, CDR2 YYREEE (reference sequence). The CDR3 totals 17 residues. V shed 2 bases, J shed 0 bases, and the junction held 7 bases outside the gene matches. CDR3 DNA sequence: TGTGCCAGCAGCTTCCCGGGGACAGGGGCTTCTAACTATGGCTACACCTTC. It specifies CASSFPGTGASNYGYTF. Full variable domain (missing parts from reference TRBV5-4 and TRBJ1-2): ETGVTQSPTHLIKTRGQQVTLRCSSQSGHNTVSWYQQALGQGPQFIFQYYREEENGRGNFPPRFSGLQFPNYSSELNVNALELDDSALYLCASSFPGTGASNYGYTFGSGTRLTVV.

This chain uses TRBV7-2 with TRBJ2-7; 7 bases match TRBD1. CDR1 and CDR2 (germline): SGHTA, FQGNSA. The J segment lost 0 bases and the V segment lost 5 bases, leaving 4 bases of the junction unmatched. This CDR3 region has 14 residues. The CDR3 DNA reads TGTGCCAGCAGCCCTTACAGGGGCTCCTACGAGCAGTACTTC. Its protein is CASSPYRGSYEQYF.

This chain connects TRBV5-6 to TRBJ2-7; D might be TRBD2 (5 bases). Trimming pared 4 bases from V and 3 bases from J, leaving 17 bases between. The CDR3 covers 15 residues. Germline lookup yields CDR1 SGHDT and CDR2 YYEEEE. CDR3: CASSPRADGHYEQYF. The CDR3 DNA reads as TGTGCCAGCAGCCCTAGAGCGGACGGGCACTACGAGCAGTACTTC.

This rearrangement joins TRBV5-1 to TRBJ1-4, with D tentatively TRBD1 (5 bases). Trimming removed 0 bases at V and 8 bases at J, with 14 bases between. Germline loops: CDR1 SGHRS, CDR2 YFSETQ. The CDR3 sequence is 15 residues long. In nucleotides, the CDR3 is TGCGCCAGCAGCTTGGGGGGCCCGGGGCAGGAAAAACTGTTTTTT. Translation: CASSLGGPGQEKLFF.

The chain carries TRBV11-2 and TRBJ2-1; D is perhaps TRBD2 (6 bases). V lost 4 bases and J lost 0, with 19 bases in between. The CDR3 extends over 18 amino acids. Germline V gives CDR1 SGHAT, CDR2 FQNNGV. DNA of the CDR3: TGTGCCAGCAGCTCCATAGGAGCGAGGGGACTCTCCTACAATGAGCAGTTCTTC. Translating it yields CASSSIGARGLSYNEQFF.

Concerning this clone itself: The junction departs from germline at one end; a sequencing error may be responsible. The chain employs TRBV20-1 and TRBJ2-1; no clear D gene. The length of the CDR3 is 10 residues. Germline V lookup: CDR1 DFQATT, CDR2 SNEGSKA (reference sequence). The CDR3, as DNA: TGCAGTGCTAGTGCCGCGGTAGAAGTCTTC. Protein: CSASAAVEVF.

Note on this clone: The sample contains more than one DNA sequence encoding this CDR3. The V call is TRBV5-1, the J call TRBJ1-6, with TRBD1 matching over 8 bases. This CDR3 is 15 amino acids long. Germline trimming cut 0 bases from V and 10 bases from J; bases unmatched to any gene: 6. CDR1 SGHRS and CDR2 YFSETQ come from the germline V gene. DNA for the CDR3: TGCGCCAGCAGCTTGGCCGGACAGGGAAGGTCACCCCTCCACTTT. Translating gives CASSLAGQGRSPLHF.

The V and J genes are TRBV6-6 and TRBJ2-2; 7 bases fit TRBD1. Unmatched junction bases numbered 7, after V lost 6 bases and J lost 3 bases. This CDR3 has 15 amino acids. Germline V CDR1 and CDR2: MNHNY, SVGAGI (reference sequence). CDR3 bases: TGTGCCAGCAGGCCACACGACAGGGACACCGGGGAGCTGTTTTTT. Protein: CASRPHDRDTGELFF.

The CDR3 spells CASRSTNEKLFF. In DNA, the CDR3 is TGTGCCAGCAGATCAACTAATGAAAAACTGTTTTTT. V usage is TRBV28 and J usage is TRBJ1-4; D remains unclear. The V gene's germline CDR1 is MDHEN and CDR2 SYDVKM. Trimming stripped 6 bases from V and 0 bases from J, with 2 bases between. The CDR3 sequence is 12 residues long.

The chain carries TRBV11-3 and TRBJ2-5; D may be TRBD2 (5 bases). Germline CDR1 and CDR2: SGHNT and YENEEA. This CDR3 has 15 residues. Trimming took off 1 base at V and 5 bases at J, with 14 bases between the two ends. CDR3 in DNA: TGTGCCAGCAGCTTAGGTGGCGGGTTTGGGGAGACCCAGTACTTC. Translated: CASSLGGGFGETQYF.

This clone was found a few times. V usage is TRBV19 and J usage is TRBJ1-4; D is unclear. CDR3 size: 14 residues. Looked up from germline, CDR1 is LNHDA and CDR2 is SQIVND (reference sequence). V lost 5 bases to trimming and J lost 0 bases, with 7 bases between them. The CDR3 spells CASSLYATNEKLFF. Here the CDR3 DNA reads TGTGCCAGTAGTCTCTATGCAACTAATGAAAAACTGTTTTTT.

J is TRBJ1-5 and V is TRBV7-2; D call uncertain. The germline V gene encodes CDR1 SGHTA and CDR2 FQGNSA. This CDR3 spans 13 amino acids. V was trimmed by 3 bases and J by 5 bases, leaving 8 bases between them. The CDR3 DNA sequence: TGTGCCAGCAGCTTGGAACAGCATCAGCCCCAGCATTTT. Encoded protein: CASSLEQHQPQHF.

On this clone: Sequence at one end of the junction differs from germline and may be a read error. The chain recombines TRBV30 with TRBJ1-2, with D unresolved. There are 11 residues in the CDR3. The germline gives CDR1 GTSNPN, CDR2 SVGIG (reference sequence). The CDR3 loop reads CAWSVVGVWDF. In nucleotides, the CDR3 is TGTGCCTGGAGTGTGGTGGGCGTTTGGGACTTC.

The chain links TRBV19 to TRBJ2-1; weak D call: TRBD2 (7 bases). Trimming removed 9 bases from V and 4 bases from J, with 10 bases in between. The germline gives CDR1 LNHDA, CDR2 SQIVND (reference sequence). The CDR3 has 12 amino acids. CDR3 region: CASGGQYNEQFF. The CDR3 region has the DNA TGTGCCAGCGGGGGGCAGTACAATGAGCAGTTCTTC. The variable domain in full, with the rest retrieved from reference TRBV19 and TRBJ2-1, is DGGITQSPKYLFRKEGQNVTLSCEQNLNHDAMYWYRQDPGQGLRLIYYSQIVNDFQKGDIAEGYSVSREKKESFPLTVTSAQKNPTAFYLCASGGQYNEQFFGPGTRLTVL.

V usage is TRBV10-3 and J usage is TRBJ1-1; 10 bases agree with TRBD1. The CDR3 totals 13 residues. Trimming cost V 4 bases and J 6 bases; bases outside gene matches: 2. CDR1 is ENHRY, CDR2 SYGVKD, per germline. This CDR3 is CAISGGQGAEAFF. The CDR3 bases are TGTGCCATCAGTGGCGGACAGGGGGCTGAAGCTTTCTTT.

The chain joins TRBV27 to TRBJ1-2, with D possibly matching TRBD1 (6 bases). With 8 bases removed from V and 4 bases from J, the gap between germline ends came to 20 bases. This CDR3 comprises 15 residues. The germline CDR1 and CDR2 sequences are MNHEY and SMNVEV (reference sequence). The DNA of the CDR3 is TGTGCCAGCGCCCCCGGGGGCGCAGTGATCTATGGCTACACCTTC. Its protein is CASAPGGAVIYGYTF.

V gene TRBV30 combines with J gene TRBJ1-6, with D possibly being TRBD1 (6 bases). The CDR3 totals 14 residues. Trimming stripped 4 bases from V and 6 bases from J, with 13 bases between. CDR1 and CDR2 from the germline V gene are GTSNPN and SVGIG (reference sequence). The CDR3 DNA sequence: TGTGCCTGGAAGGAGGTCAGGGGTAATTCACCCCTCCACTTT. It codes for CAWKEVRGNSPLHF.

Written as DNA, the CDR3 is TGTGCCAGCAGCTTAGCGGGCCTGGGGGAAGAGACCCAGTACTTC. This codes for CASSLAGLGEETQYF. V usage is TRBV11-2 and J usage is TRBJ2-5; D might be TRBD1 or TRBD2, each matching 5 bases. The germline V and J ends were trimmed by 1 base and 3 bases, with 12 bases remaining between them. The CDR3 spans 15 residues. The germline gives CDR1 SGHAT, CDR2 FQNNGV.

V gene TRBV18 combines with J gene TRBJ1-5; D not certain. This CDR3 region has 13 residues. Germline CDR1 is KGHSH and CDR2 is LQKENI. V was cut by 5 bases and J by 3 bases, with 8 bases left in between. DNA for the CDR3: TGTGCCAGCTCAGCAACACCCAATCAGCCCCAGCATTTT. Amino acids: CASSATPNQPQHF.

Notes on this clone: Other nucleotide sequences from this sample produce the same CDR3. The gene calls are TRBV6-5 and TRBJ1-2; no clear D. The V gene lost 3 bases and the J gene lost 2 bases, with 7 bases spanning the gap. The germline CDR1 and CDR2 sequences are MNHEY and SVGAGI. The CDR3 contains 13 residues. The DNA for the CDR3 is TGTGCCAGCAGTTATGATTTGAACTATGGCTACACCTTC. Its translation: CASSYDLNYGYTF.

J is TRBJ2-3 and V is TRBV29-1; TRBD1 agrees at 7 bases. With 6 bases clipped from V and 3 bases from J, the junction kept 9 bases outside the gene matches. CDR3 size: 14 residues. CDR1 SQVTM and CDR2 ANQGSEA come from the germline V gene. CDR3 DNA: TGCAGCGTCACTAGGGGGCAGCCGACAGATACGCAGTATTTT. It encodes CSVTRGQPTDTQYF.

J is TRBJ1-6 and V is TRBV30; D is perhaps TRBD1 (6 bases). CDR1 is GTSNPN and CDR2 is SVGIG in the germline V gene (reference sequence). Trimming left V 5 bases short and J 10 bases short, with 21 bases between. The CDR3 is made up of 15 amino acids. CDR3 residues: CAWRIPGHYPSPLHF. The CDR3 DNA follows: TGTGCCTGGCGTATACCGGGACACTACCCCTCACCCCTCCACTTT.

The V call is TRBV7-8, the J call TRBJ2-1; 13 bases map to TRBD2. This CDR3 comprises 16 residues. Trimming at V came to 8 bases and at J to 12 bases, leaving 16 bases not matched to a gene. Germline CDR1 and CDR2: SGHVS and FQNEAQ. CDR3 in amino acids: CASADLLAGGSLGQFF. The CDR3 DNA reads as TGTGCCAGCGCCGATTTACTAGCGGGGGGGAGTTTAGGGCAGTTCTTC.